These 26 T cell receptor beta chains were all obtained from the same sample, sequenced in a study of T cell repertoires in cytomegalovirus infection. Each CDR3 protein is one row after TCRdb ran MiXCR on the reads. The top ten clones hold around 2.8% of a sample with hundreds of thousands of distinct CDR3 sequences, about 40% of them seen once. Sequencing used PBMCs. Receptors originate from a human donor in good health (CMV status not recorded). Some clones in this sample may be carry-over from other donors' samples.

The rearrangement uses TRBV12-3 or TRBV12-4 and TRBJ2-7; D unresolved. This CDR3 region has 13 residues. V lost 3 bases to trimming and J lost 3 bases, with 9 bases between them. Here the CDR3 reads CASSFESLYEQYF. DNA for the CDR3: TGTGCCAGCAGTTTTGAATCGCTCTACGAGCAGTACTTC.

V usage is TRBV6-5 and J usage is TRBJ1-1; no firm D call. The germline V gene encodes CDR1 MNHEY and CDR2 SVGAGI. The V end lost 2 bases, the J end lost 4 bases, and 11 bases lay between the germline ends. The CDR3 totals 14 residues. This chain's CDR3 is CASSYGALRTEAFF. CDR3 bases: TGTGCCAGCAGTTACGGAGCTCTACGCACTGAAGCTTTCTTT.

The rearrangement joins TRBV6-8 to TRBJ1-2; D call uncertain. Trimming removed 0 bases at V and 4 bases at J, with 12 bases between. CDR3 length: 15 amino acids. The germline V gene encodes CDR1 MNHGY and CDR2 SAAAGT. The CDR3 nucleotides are TGTGCCAGCAGTTACTCTGGCAGGCGGGGCTATGGCTACACCTTC. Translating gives CASSYSGRRGYGYTF.

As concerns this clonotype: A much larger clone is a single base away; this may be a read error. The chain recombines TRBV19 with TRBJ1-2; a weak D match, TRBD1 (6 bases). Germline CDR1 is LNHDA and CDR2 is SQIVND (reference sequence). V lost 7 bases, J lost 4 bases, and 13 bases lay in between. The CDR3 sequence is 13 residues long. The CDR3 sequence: CASTQSGAYGYTF. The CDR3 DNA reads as TGTGCCAGTACCCAATCAGGGGCCTATGGCTACACCTTC.

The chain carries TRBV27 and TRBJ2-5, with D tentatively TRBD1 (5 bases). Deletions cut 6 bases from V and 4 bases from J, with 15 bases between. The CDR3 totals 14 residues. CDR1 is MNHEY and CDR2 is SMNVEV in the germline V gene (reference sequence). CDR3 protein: CASRGASVGETQYF. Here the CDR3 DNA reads TGTGCCAGCAGAGGGGCTTCAGTAGGAGAGACCCAGTACTTC.

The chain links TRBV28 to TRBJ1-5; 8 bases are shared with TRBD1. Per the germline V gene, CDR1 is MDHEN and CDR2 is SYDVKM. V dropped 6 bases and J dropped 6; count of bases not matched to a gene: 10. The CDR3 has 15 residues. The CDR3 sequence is CASRPPGTGFQPQHF. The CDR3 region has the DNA TGTGCCAGCAGACCCCCCGGGACAGGATTTCAGCCCCAGCATTTT. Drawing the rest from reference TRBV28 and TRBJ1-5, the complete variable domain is DVKVTQSSRYLVKRTGEKVFLECVQDMDHENMFWYRQDPGLGLRLIYFSYDVKMKEKGDIPEGYSVSREKKERFSLILESASTNQTSMYLCASRPPGTGFQPQHFGDGTRLSIL.

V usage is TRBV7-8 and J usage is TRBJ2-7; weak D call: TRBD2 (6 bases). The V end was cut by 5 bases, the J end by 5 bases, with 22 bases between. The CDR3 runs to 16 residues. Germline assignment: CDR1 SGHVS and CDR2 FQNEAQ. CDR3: CASSPKTLREGDEQYF. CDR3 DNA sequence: TGTGCCAGCAGCCCGAAGACACTGCGGGAAGGGGACGAGCAGTACTTC. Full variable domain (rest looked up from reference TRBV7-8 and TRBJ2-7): GAGVSQSPRYKVAKRGQDVALRCDPISGHVSLFWYQQALGQGPEFLTYFQNEAQLDKSGLPSDRFFAERPEGSVSTLKIQRTQQEDSAVYLCASSPKTLREGDEQYFGPGTRLTVT.

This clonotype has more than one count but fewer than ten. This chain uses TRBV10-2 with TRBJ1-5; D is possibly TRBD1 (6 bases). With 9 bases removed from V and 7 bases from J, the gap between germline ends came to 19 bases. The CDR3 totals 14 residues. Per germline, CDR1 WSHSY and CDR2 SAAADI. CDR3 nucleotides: TGCGCCAGTAGAAACAGGGAGGAGGAGCAGCCCCAGCATTTT. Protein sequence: CASRNREEEQPQHF.

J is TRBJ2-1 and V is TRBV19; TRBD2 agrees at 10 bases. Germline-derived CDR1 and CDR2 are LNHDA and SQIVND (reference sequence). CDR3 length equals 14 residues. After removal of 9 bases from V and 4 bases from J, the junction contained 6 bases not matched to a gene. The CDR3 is CASSGTSEYNEQFF. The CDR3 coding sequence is TGTGCCAGCTCCGGGACTAGCGAATACAATGAGCAGTTCTTC.

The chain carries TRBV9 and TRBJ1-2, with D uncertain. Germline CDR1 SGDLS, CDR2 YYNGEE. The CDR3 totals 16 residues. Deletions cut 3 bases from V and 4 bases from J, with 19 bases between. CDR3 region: CASSESARGEGYGYTF. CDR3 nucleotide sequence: TGTGCCAGCAGCGAGTCGGCTCGCGGAGAGGGCTATGGCTACACCTTC.

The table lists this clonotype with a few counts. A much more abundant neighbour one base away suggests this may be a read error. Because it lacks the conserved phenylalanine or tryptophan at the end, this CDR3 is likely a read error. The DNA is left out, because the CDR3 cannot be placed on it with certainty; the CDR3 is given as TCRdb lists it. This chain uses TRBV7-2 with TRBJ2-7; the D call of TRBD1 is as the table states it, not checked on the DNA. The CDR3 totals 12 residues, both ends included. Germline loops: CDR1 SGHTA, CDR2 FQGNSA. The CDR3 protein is CASSSTSGTDLL.

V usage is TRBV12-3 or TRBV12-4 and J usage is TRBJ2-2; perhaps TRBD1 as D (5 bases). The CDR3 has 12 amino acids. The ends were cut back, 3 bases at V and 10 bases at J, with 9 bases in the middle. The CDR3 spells CASSFQGTELFF. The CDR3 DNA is TGTGCCAGCAGTTTTCAGGGAACGGAGCTGTTTTTT.

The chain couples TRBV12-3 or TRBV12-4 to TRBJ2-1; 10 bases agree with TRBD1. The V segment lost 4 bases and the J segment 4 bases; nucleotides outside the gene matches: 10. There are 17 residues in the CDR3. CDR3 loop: CASSSPGGTGVYNEQFF. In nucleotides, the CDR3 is TGTGCCAGCAGTTCCCCGGGAGGGACAGGGGTATACAATGAGCAGTTCTTC.

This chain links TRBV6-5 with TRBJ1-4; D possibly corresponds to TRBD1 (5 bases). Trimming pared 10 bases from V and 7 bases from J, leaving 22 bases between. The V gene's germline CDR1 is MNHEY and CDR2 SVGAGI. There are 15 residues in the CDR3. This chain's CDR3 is CATRPGGEGGEKLFF. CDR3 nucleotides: TGTGCCACCCGACCGGGGGGAGAAGGTGGTGAAAAACTGTTTTTT.

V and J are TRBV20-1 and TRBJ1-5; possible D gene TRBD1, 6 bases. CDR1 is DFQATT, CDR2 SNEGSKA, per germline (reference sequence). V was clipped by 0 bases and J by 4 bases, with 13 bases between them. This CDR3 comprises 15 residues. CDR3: CSARDSGRGNQPQHF. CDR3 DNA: TGCAGTGCTAGAGACTCAGGGAGGGGGAATCAGCCCCAGCATTTT.

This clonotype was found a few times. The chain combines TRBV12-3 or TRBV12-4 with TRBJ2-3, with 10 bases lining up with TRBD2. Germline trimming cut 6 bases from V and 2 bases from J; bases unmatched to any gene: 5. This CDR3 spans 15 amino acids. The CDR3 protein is CASRIAGGITDTQYF. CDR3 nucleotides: TGTGCCAGCAGAATAGCGGGAGGAATCACAGATACGCAGTATTTT.

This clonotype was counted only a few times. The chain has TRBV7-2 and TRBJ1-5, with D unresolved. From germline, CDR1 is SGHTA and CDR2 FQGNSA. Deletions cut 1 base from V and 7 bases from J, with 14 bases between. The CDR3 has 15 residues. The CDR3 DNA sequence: TGTGCCAGCAGCTTAGTAACTTCGGGTGGCCAGCCCCAGCATTTT. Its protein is CASSLVTSGGQPQHF. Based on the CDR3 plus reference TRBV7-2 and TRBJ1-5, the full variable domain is GAGVSQSPSNKVTEKGKDVELRCDPISGHTALYWYRQSLGQGLEFLIYFQGNSAPDKSGLPSDRFSAERTGGSVSTLTIQRTQQEDSAVYLCASSLVTSGGQPQHFGDGTRLSIL.

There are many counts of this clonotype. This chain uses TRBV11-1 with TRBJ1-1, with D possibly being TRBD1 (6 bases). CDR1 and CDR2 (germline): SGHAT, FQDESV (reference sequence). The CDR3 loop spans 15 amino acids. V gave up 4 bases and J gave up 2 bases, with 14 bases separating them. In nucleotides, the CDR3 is TGTGCCAGCAGCTATCCGGGACAAGATAACACTGAAGCTTTCTTT. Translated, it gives CASSYPGQDNTEAFF.

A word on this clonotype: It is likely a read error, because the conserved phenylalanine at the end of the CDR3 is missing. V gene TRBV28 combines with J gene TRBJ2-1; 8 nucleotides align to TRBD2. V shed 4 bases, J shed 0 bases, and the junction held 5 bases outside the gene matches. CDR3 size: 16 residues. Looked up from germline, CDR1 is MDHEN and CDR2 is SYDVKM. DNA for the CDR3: TGTGCCAGCAGTTCCCCAGCGGGAGCCTCCTACAATGAGCAGTTCTTA. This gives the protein CASSSPAGASYNEQFL.

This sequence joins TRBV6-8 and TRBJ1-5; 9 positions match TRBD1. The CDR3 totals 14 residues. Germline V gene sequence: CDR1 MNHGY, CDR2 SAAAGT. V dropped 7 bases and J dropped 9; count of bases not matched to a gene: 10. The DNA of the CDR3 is TGTGCCAGCATCCGGGACAGGGCCGTATGGCCCCAGCATTTT. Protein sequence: CASIRDRAVWPQHF.

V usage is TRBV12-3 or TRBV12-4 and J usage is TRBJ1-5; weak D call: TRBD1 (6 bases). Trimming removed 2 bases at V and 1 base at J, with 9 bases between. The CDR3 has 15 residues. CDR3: CASSLFGQSNQPQHF. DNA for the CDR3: TGTGCCAGCAGTTTATTCGGACAGAGCAATCAGCCCCAGCATTTT.

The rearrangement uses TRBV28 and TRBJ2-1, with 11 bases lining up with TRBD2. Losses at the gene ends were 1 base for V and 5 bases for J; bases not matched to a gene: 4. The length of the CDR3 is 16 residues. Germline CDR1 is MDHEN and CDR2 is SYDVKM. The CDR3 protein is CASSLSGGLADNEQFF. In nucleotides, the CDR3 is TGTGCCAGCAGTTTATCGGGGGGACTAGCGGACAATGAGCAGTTCTTC.

Here the CDR3 DNA reads TGTGCCAGCAGTTCAGATAGCGGGAAGAACAATGAGCAGTTCTTC. Its translation: CASSSDSGKNNEQFF. The V gene is TRBV27, the J gene TRBJ2-1; 8 positions match TRBD2. V lost 4 bases and J lost 5; bases outside the gene matches: 7. In germline, CDR1 is MNHEY, CDR2 SMNVEV (reference sequence). The CDR3 extends over 15 amino acids.

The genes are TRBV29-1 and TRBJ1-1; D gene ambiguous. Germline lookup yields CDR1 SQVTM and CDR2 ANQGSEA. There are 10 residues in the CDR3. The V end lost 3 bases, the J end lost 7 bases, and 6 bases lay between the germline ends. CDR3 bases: TGCAGCGTTGACAGACTTGAAGCTTTCTTT. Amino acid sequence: CSVDRLEAFF.

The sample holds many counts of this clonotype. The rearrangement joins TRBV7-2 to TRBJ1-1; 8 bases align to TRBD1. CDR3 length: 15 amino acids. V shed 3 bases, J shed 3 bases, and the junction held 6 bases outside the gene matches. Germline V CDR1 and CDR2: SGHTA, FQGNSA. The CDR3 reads CASSFGQGRYTEAFF. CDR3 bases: TGTGCCAGCAGCTTTGGACAGGGACGATACACTGAAGCTTTCTTT.

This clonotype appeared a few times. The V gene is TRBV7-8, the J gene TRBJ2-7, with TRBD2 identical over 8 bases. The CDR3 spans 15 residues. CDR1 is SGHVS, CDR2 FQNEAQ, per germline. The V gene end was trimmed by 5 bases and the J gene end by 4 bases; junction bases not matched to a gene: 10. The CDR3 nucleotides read TGTGCCAGCAGCCGAGAAGGTAGCGGGGAGTACGAGCAGTACTTC. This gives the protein CASSREGSGEYEQYF.